This TCR beta chain appears in the sequencing data of a study of shared clonotypes between healthy human individuals. Study-wide findings and caveats: Clonotypes that were shared across a handful of donors made up approximately 5.1% of naive CD4 clonotypes. Investigators collected only blood, and repertoires in tissues likely differ. The four-donor shared clonotypes exceeded non-shared clonotypes in generation probability, with non-shared ones scoring lower. An effect of sequencing depth on clonotype sharing among donors was expected.

The repertoire was sequenced with immunoSEQ multiplex PCR; TCRdb's copy has only in-frame clones and lacks some. The sample lists millions of clones, 93% occurring once. The naive CD8 subset, CD45RO-negative cells positively selected for CCR7, excluded terminally differentiated effector memory CD45RA+ cells. This clone appeared a few times. Its specificity is not known. The CDR3 runs to 16 residues. Trimming took 3 bases from V and 6 from J; bases not matched to a gene: 10. The germline V gene encodes CDR1 WNHNN and CDR2 SYGVQD (reference sequence). This sequence originates from a young man in good health. Some clones in this sample may be carry-over from other donors' samples. Sequencing used naive CD8+ T cells from PBMCs. This chain links TRBV10-1 with TRBJ1-2; 10 positions agree with TRBD1. This chain's CDR3 is CASSDSRTGGINGYTF. The CDR3 DNA sequence: TGCGCCAGCAGTGACTCTCGGACAGGGGGTATCAATGGCTACACCTTC.